One and the same sample provided the 18 T cell receptor beta chains below, sequenced in a study of blood T cell repertoires in COVID-19. The protocol was immunoSEQ multiplex PCR, while the TCRdb copy is restricted to in-frame clones and leaves out a portion. The table shows 40,000 or so clones, with 91% occurring only once. The sample was peripheral blood. The origin of the receptors is a man aged 45 to 65 with active COVID-19.

J is TRBJ1-1 and V is TRBV6-2 or TRBV6-3; no clear D gene. The CDR3 is 12 amino acids. In germline, CDR1 is MNHEY, CDR2 SVGEGT. V was cut by 4 bases and J by 1 base, with 4 bases left in between. The CDR3 DNA is TGTGCCAGCAGTTCCCGGAACACTGAAGCTTTCTTT. Translating it yields CASSSRNTEAFF.

This chain joins TRBV7-3 and TRBJ2-7, with 10 bases matching TRBD1. This CDR3 spans 15 amino acids. CDR1 is SGHTA, CDR2 FQGTGA, per germline. With 3 bases clipped from V and 2 bases from J, the junction kept 4 bases outside the gene matches. CDR3 in DNA: TGTGCCAGCAGCTTCGCCGGGACAGGGGCCTACGAGCAGTACTTC. It yields the protein CASSFAGTGAYEQYF.

This clone came up once. The chain recombines TRBV4-2 with TRBJ2-7, with unresolved D. This CDR3 comprises 13 residues. Germline loops: CDR1 LGHNA, CDR2 YNFKEQ. V lost 0 bases, J lost 3 bases, and 6 bases lay in between. CDR3 coding DNA: TGTGCCAGCAGCCAAGAGAACAGCTACGAGCAGTACTTC. Translated: CASSQENSYEQYF.

This rearrangement joins TRBV15 to TRBJ1-1; 8 bases fit TRBD1. V lost 2 bases, J lost 1 base, and 3 bases stayed unmatched. CDR1 is LNHNV and CDR2 is YYDKDF in the germline V gene (reference sequence). The CDR3 spans 15 residues. The CDR3 DNA is TGTGCCACCAGCAGACCTGGGACAGGGAACACTGAAGCTTTCTTT. Translated: CATSRPGTGNTEAFF.

The chain has TRBV6-5 and TRBJ2-7; 8 bases are a match to TRBD1. Per germline, CDR1 MNHEY and CDR2 SVGAGI. The CDR3 consists of 14 residues. J gave up 2 bases and V 8 bases, and 8 bases lay outside the gene matches. Here the CDR3 DNA reads TGTGCCAGCCAGGGGGCGATCGAGCCCTACGAGCAGTACTTC. It specifies CASQGAIEPYEQYF.

The chain links TRBV4-2 to TRBJ2-1; 10 nucleotides line up with TRBD2. The V segment lost 4 bases and the J segment 4 bases; nucleotides outside the gene matches: 4. The CDR3 runs to 15 residues. CDR1 is LGHNA and CDR2 is YNFKEQ in the germline V gene. The CDR3 DNA follows: TGTGCCAGCAGCCCTACTAGCGGGGAATACAATGAGCAGTTCTTC. Protein product: CASSPTSGEYNEQFF.

This clone occurred once. The chain is built from TRBV7-9 and TRBJ2-7; the D is unclear. The CDR3 spans 14 residues. V gave up 3 bases and J gave up 1 base, with 10 bases separating them. Germline CDR1 is SEHNR and CDR2 is FQNEAQ (reference sequence). This CDR3 is CASSFTGLSYEQYF. As DNA, the CDR3 is TGTGCCAGCAGCTTTACGGGTCTTTCCTACGAGCAGTACTTC.

The J gene is TRBJ1-2, the V gene TRBV6-2 or TRBV6-3; D remains ambiguous. Germline values: CDR1 MNHEY, CDR2 SVGEGT. The CDR3 has 13 residues. V was shortened by 5 bases and J by 4 bases, with 11 bases between the two germline ends. CDR3 protein: CASSTPKSYGYTF. CDR3 bases: TGTGCCAGCAGTACCCCAAAGAGCTATGGCTACACCTTC.

The V and J genes are TRBV11-2 and TRBJ2-7; maybe TRBD1 (6 bases). V dropped 1 base and J dropped 2 bases, with 12 bases sitting between them. Germline V CDR1 and CDR2: SGHAT, FQNNGV. CDR3 size: 15 residues. CDR3 protein: CASSLVQGPAYEQYF. Written as DNA, the CDR3 is TGTGCCAGCAGCTTAGTGCAGGGGCCTGCCTACGAGCAGTACTTC.

This clone occurred once. V usage is TRBV18 and J usage is TRBJ1-1; D unresolved. V dropped 1 base and J dropped 1 base, with 4 bases sitting between them. Per germline, CDR1 KGHSH and CDR2 LQKENI. The CDR3 is 13 amino acids. CDR3 in DNA: TGTGCCAGCTCACCACGAGCGAACACTGAAGCTTTCTTT. Translation gives CASSPRANTEAFF.

The gene calls are TRBV9 and TRBJ2-1; TRBD2 matches at 7 bases. Germline lookup yields CDR1 SGDLS and CDR2 YYNGEE. V gave up 4 bases and J gave up 0 bases; unmatched junction bases: 4. The CDR3 contains 15 residues. The CDR3 nucleotides read TGTGCCAGCAGCCGGGAGGCCAGCTCCTACAATGAGCAGTTCTTC. This gives the protein CASSREASSYNEQFF.

The chain employs TRBV30 and TRBJ2-1; perhaps TRBD2 as D (6 bases). Trimming shortened V by 0 bases and J by 5 bases, and 17 bases separated the two germline ends. CDR1 is GTSNPN, CDR2 SVGIG, per germline (reference sequence). The CDR3 sequence is 16 residues long. The CDR3 sequence is CAWSVIRAGPNNEQFF. DNA for the CDR3: TGTGCCTGGAGTGTAATCAGAGCGGGCCCGAACAATGAGCAGTTCTTC.

This clone has more than one count but fewer than ten. This rearrangement joins TRBV14 to TRBJ2-5, with 9 bases fitting TRBD1. The CDR3 is 14 amino acids. Trimming at V came to 1 base and at J to 3 bases, leaving 0 bases not matched to a gene. The germline gives CDR1 SGHDN, CDR2 FVKESK. The CDR3 nucleotides are TGTGCCAGCAGCCAAGGGACAGGGGAAGAGACCCAGTACTTC. Its translation: CASSQGTGEETQYF.

This chain links TRBV5-1 with TRBJ2-3, with 9 bases lining up with TRBD2. The J segment lost 1 base and the V segment lost 5 bases, leaving 2 bases of the junction unmatched. The CDR3 has 14 residues. In germline, CDR1 is SGHRS, CDR2 YFSETQ. CDR3 amino acids: CASRLAGGTDTQYF. CDR3 nucleotides: TGCGCCAGCAGATTAGCGGGGGGCACAGATACGCAGTATTTT.

This clone has a single count. This chain uses TRBV5-1 with TRBJ1-4, with D unresolved. Germline V lookup: CDR1 SGHRS, CDR2 YFSETQ. The V end lost 0 bases, the J end lost 0 bases, and 9 bases lay between the germline ends. The CDR3 runs to 16 residues. The CDR3 sequence is CASSLVSGATNEKLFF. The CDR3 nucleotides are TGCGCCAGCAGCTTGGTTTCCGGAGCAACTAATGAAAAACTGTTTTTT.

J is TRBJ2-3 and V is TRBV30; D might be TRBD1 (5 bases). Deletions cut 3 bases from V and 1 base from J, with 11 bases between. The CDR3 is 14 amino acids. Germline assignment: CDR1 GTSNPN and CDR2 SVGIG (reference sequence). The CDR3: CAWRHTGRTDTQYF. As DNA, the CDR3 is TGTGCCTGGAGACATACAGGACGCACAGATACGCAGTATTTT.

The V call is TRBV6-1, the J call TRBJ2-2, with unresolved D. Germline V gene lookup returns CDR1 MNHNS and CDR2 SASEGT. The CDR3 sequence is 14 residues long. Trimming left V 3 bases short and J 3 bases short, with 8 bases between. DNA for the CDR3: TGTGCCAGCAGTGAGGTGACTGACACCGGGGAGCTGTTTTTT. It yields the protein CASSEVTDTGELFF.

CDR3 protein: CASSLARGLQLTGGYEQYF. The CDR3 DNA is TGTGCCAGCAGCTTGGCCAGGGGGCTACAGCTAACAGGGGGGTACGAGCAGTACTTC. The rearrangement joins TRBV5-6 to TRBJ2-7; 8 bases are shared with TRBD1. The CDR3 covers 19 residues. Germline V gene lookup returns CDR1 SGHDT and CDR2 YYEEEE. Trimming took 0 bases from V and 4 from J; bases not matched to a gene: 18.